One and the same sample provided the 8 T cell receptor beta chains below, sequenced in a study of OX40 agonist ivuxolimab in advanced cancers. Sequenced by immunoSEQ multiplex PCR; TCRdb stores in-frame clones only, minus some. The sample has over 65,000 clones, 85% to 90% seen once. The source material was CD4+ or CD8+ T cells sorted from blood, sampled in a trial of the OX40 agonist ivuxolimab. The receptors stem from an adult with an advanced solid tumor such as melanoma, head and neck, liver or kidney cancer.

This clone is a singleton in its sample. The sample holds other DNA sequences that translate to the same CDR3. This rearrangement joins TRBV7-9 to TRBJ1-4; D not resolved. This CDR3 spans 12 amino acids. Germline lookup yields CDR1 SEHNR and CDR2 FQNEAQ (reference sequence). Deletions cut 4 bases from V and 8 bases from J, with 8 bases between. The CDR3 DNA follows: TGTGCCAGCAGCTCTCGGAAGGAAAAACTGTTTTTT. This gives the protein CASSSRKEKLFF.

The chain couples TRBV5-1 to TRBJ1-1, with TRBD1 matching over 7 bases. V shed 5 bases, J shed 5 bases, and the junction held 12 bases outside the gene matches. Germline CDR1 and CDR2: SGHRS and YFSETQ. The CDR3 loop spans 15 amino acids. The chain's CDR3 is CASRNRDRGSTEAFF. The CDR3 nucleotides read TGCGCCAGCAGGAACCGGGACAGAGGTAGTACTGAAGCTTTCTTT.

The CDR3 sequence: CASSLSTYEQYF. For the CDR3, the DNA is TGTGCCAGCAGCTTATCTACCTACGAGCAGTACTTC. The chain joins TRBV7-9 to TRBJ2-7; D gene unclear. Looked up from germline, CDR1 is SEHNR and CDR2 is FQNEAQ (reference sequence). CDR3 length equals 12 residues. V was pared by 2 bases and J by 2 bases, with 4 bases between.

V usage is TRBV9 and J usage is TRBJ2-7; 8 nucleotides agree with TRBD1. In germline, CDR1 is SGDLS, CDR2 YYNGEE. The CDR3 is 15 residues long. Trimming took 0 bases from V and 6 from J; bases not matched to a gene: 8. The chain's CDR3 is CASSVGGTGRSEQYF. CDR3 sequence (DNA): TGTGCCAGCAGCGTAGGAGGGACAGGTCGGTCCGAGCAGTACTTC.

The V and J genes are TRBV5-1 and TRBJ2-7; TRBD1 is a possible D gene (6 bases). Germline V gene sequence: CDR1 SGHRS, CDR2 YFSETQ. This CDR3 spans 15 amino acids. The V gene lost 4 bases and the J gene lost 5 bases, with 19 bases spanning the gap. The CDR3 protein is CASSTGQLGSDEQYF. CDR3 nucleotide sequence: TGCGCCAGCAGCACCGGACAGCTTGGGAGCGACGAGCAGTACTTC.

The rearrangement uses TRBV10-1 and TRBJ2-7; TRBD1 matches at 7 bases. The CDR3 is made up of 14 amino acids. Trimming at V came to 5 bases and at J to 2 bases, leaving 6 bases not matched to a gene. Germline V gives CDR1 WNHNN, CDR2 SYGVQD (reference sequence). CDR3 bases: TGCGCCAGCAGTCGTGACAGGGTGGCCTACGAGCAGTACTTC. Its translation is CASSRDRVAYEQYF.

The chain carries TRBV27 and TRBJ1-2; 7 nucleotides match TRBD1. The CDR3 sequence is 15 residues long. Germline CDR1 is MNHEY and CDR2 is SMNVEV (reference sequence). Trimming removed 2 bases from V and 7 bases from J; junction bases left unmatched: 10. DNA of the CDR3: TGTGCCAGCAGTTTAAGGGGGCAAGGACTGAGTGGCTACACCTTC. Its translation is CASSLRGQGLSGYTF.

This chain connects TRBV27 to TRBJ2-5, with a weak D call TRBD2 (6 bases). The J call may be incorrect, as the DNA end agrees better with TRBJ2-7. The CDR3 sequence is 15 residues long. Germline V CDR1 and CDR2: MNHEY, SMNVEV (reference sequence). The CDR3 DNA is TGTGCCAGCAGTCGCGTCGGGGGAGGCTCCTACGAGCAGTACTTC. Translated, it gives CASSRVGGGSYEQYF.